The T cell receptor (beta chain) under discussion was sequenced for a study of cytomegalovirus exposure and HLA in healthy donors (dated by TCRdb to 2017 to 2019). Background on the whole study: The roughly 670 repertoires of the first cohort and the 110 or so validation repertoires were produced on the same platform, according to a later analysis. The study aimed to test whether signatures of past pathogen exposure could be identified by cataloging public T cell receptors. In addition to the first cohort of several hundred subjects, a separate validation cohort of 130 or so different subjects was used. High-throughput TCR immunosequencing, statistical association of individual TCRs with disease status, and machine learning were combined to predict cytomegalovirus infection status. Overall study results and their limits: A later analysis lacked HLA typing for the validation cohort, so it scored co-occurrence in that cohort across all 110 or so repertoires. Across donors, most TCR sequences were observed very rarely, whereas some public TCRs were present in many individuals. The classifier was reported to diagnose cytomegalovirus status with high specificity and sensitivity in both the original and validation cohorts. A few of the identified cytomegalovirus-associated TCR beta chains were confirmed in vitro to be specific for cytomegalovirus antigens. Subsequent analysis determined that TCRs grouped into clusters in the first cohort also showed a tendency toward co-occurrence across the 130 or so validation repertoires, and 94% of cluster scores exceeded 0. The authors suggested that the approach could potentially be generalized to other disease states and immunological phenotypes. In the study, approximately 160 TCR beta chains were listed as associated with cytomegalovirus.

Taken from cysteine to phenylalanine, the CDR3 has 16 residues. Of the read, only the CDR3 DNA is kept; its 48 bases are in frame from base 1. CDR1 and CDR2, per the germline V gene, are SGDLS and YYNGEE. V lost 4 bases and J lost 4 bases; the stretch between them is 20 bases long. Of note for this clone: This receptor's antigen is unknown. Base quality data are lacking; no much larger clone is found one base away.

Libraries were built with the immunoSEQ multiplex PCR assay. In the original analysis: A statistical classification framework was built for diagnosing cytomegalovirus status from the catalog of TCR beta chain sequences. This is the immuneACCESS table as TCRdb keeps it, with only in-frame sequences that have V and J called. A part of the clones is gone; compared with another copy, unresolved V genes explain less than half, and the rest is unexplained. V and J calls plus clone size are reproduced from that table; the DNA served to infer D and trimming. In all, the sample holds 150,000 to 200,000 clones, and 89% of those were seen once. The ten largest make up around 4.4% of the sample. The donors were included in the validation cohort of some 110 subjects, a group kept apart from the roughly 700-subject first cohort.

The rearranged chain carries TRBV9 and TRBJ1-1, with TRBD1 tentatively as D gene (5 bases match). Sequencing was carried out using PBMCs. The clonotype was recovered from a man aged 18 to 35 in good health and CMV-seropositive. The nucleotides read TGTGCCAGCAGCCCTAGCGGACAAGGGGTAGGCACTGAAGCTTTCTTT. Translation gives CASSPSGQGVGTEAFF.